Following are 26 T cell receptor beta chains from one sample sequenced in a study of Ad26.COV2.S vaccination and SARS-CoV-2 variants. Treatment reported: about 20 received Ad26.COV2.S at low or high dose, single or two shots; roughly 5 received placebo; per-sample allocation not given. Sampling took place 63 days after the first vaccine or placebo injection. Method: immunoSEQ multiplex PCR; TCRdb's copy keeps in-frame clones and lacks some. Among about 390,000 clones listed, about nine tenths were seen once. Sequencing was performed on peripheral blood, taken in a trial of Ad26.COV2.S vaccine versus placebo. Receptors were obtained from a person aged 18-60 years who received the Ad26.COV2.S COVID-19 vaccine or a placebo.

This rearrangement joins TRBV6-5 to TRBJ1-6; no firm D call. CDR3 size: 13 residues. Trimming cost V 7 bases and J 0 bases, with 4 bases left between them. Germline V CDR1 and CDR2: MNHEY, SVGAGI. The CDR3 protein is CASTFSYNSPLHF. DNA for the CDR3: TGTGCCAGCACCTTCTCCTATAATTCACCCCTCCACTTT.

The CDR3 protein is CASSPDFNQPQHF. Written as DNA, the CDR3 is TGCGCCAGCAGCCCGGATTTTAATCAGCCCCAGCATTTT. The rearrangement joins TRBV5-1 to TRBJ1-5; D remains ambiguous. Looked up from germline, CDR1 is SGHRS and CDR2 is YFSETQ. V gave up 4 bases and J gave up 4 bases, with 9 bases separating them. The CDR3 has 13 residues.

The V call is TRBV27, the J call TRBJ1-2, with 7 bases matching TRBD1. CDR3 length: 14 residues. Germline CDR1 and CDR2: MNHEY and SMNVEV (reference sequence). J gave up 3 bases and V 6 bases, and 7 bases lay outside the gene matches. Written as DNA, the CDR3 is TGTGCCAGCAGCTGGACCGGGACAGACTATGGCTACACCTTC. It yields the protein CASSWTGTDYGYTF.

This clone was observed a single time. The rearrangement links TRBV7-8 to TRBJ2-7; D remains unclear. CDR1 and CDR2 (germline): SGHVS, FQNEAQ. The germline V and J ends were trimmed by 0 bases and 1 base, with 7 bases remaining between them. The CDR3 spans 14 residues. The CDR3 loop is CASSLAGGSYEQYF. The DNA of the CDR3 is TGTGCCAGCAGCTTAGCGGGTGGTTCCTACGAGCAGTACTTC.

The rearrangement links TRBV13 to TRBJ1-2, with a possible D match to TRBD1 (6 bases). Germline V gene lookup returns CDR1 PRHDT and CDR2 FYEKMQ (reference sequence). Trimming removed 5 bases from V and 0 bases from J, with 19 bases in between. The length of the CDR3 is 17 residues. CDR3 protein: CASSATGIGVSNYGYTF. The CDR3 nucleotides are TGTGCCAGCAGCGCCACAGGGATTGGTGTGTCTAACTATGGCTACACCTTC.

The sample holds one count of this clone. The genes are TRBV5-1 and TRBJ2-5; 7 nucleotides align to TRBD1. Trimming at V came to 0 bases and at J to 5 bases, leaving 1 base not matched to a gene. CDR3 length: 13 residues. The germline V gene has CDR1 SGHRS and CDR2 YFSETQ. For the CDR3, the DNA is TGCGCCAGCAGCTTGGCAGGGGGTGAGACCCAGTACTTC. It is translated as CASSLAGGETQYF.

This clone came up a few times. The CDR3 bases are TGCAGCGTTCGACAGACCTACGAGCAGTACTTC. Translated: CSVRQTYEQYF. The rearrangement joins TRBV29-1 to TRBJ2-7; TRBD1 is a possible D gene (5 bases). The V end was cut by 5 bases, the J end by 2 bases, with 7 bases between. Germline CDR1 is SQVTM and CDR2 is ANQGSEA. The CDR3 length is 11 residues.

This chain links TRBV7-9 with TRBJ2-3; TRBD2 agrees at 8 bases. The CDR3 covers 15 residues. Trimming removed 2 bases from V and 4 bases from J; junction bases left unmatched: 5. Germline assignment: CDR1 SEHNR and CDR2 FQNEAQ (reference sequence). The CDR3 DNA reads as TGTGCCAGCAGCTTAAACGGGGGGGCATCAGATACGCAGTATTTT. Protein: CASSLNGGASDTQYF.

J is TRBJ1-3 and V is TRBV5-8; no reliable D call. V lost 0 bases to trimming and J lost 0 bases, with 4 bases between them. Germline V CDR1 and CDR2: SGHTS, YDEGEE. The CDR3 runs 14 residues. The CDR3 DNA is TGTGCCAGCAGCTTGGGGAGCTCTGGAAACACCATATATTTT. Translated, it gives CASSLGSSGNTIYF.

This chain connects TRBV5-1 to TRBJ1-1; D gene unclear. Germline V gene lookup returns CDR1 SGHRS and CDR2 YFSETQ. This CDR3 comprises 14 residues. V shed 4 bases and J shed 1 base, with 11 bases lying between them. The CDR3: CASSPLRTNTEAFF. For the CDR3, the DNA is TGCGCCAGCAGCCCACTAAGAACGAACACTGAAGCTTTCTTT. The full variable domain, completed using reference TRBV5-1 and TRBJ1-1, is KAGVTQTPRYLIKTRGQQVTLSCSPISGHRSVSWYQQTPGQGLQFLFEYFSETQRNKGNFPGRFSGRQFSNSRSEMNVSTLELGDSALYLCASSPLRTNTEAFFGQGTRLTVV.

J is TRBJ2-7 and V is TRBV5-8; no reliable D call. The length of the CDR3 is 14 residues. The V and J ends lost 0 bases and 3 bases respectively, with 10 bases between them. Germline assignment: CDR1 SGHTS and CDR2 YDEGEE. As DNA, the CDR3 is TGTGCCAGCAGCTTGGCCTCGCGACTCTACGAGCAGTACTTC. The encoded protein is CASSLASRLYEQYF.

This clone was found a few times. V usage is TRBV2 and J usage is TRBJ1-1; the match to TRBD1 covers 9 bases. The V segment lost 6 bases and the J segment 2 bases; nucleotides outside the gene matches: 4. Germline-derived CDR1 and CDR2 are SNHLY and FYNNEI. This CDR3 contains 14 residues. The CDR3 DNA sequence: TGTGCCAGCAGCTGGGACAGGGATAACACTGAAGCTTTCTTT. This gives the protein CASSWDRDNTEAFF.

The chain employs TRBV19 and TRBJ1-4; a possible D gene is TRBD1 (6 bases). The CDR3 runs 16 residues. The germline V and J ends were trimmed by 3 bases and 4 bases, with 15 bases remaining between them. Germline values: CDR1 LNHDA, CDR2 SQIVND (reference sequence). The CDR3 nucleotides are TGTGCCAGTAGTATCTTTCCGGACAGCCTTAATGAAAAACTGTTTTTT. Its protein product is CASSIFPDSLNEKLFF.

The chain recombines TRBV7-2 with TRBJ2-3; D could derive from TRBD1 or TRBD2 (5 bases each). CDR1 is SGHTA, CDR2 FQGNSA, per germline. V was trimmed by 2 bases and J by 2 bases, leaving 14 bases between them. The CDR3 spans 16 residues. CDR3 sequence reads: CASSLNSGPITDTQYF. CDR3 bases: TGTGCCAGCAGCTTAAACTCGGGGCCGATCACAGATACGCAGTATTTT.

This clone was seen only a few times. The gene calls are TRBV11-3 and TRBJ1-5, with no clear D. The V end lost 4 bases, the J end lost 5 bases, and 12 bases lay between the germline ends. This CDR3 spans 14 amino acids. Germline V gene sequence: CDR1 SGHNT, CDR2 YENEEA. CDR3 residues: CASSCGRGHQPQHF. As DNA, the CDR3 is TGTGCCAGCAGCTGTGGTAGAGGGCATCAGCCCCAGCATTTT.

The chain uses TRBV6-5 and TRBJ1-4; D gene uncertain. The CDR3 has 14 residues. Trimming cost V 3 bases and J 4 bases, with 9 bases left between them. The germline V gene encodes CDR1 MNHEY and CDR2 SVGAGI. CDR3 sequence: CASSYHRGNEKLFF. The DNA of the CDR3 is TGTGCCAGCAGTTATCACAGAGGTAATGAAAAACTGTTTTTT.

Details on this clone: Other DNA sequences within the sample encode an identical CDR3. The rearrangement uses TRBV7-2 and TRBJ1-6, with D maybe TRBD1 (5 bases). CDR3 length: 16 residues. Trimming removed 4 bases at V and 0 bases at J, with 10 bases between. Germline assignment: CDR1 SGHTA and CDR2 FQGNSA. The CDR3 here is CASSSGGSSYNSPLHF. CDR3 DNA sequence: TGTGCCAGCAGCTCCGGGGGTAGCTCCTATAATTCACCCCTCCACTTT.

This clone was recorded only once. The chain carries TRBV23-1 and TRBJ1-2; weak D call: TRBD1 (5 bases). TRBV23-1 is given ORF status, its function remaining uncertain. V was trimmed by 2 bases and J by 4 bases, leaving 20 bases between them. The CDR3 sequence is 17 residues long. CDR3 in DNA: TGCGCCAGCAGTCAAATTCGTTTGACAGCAGGGTCCTATGGCTACACCTTC. Its protein product is CASSQIRLTAGSYGYTF.

J is TRBJ1-5 and V is TRBV6-1, with unresolved D. Trimming took 3 bases from V and 3 from J, leaving 9 bases between them. The CDR3 contains 14 residues. Germline-derived CDR1 and CDR2 are MNHNS and SASEGT. CDR3 DNA sequence: TGTGCCAGCAGTGACCCTGGCGACAATCAGCCCCAGCATTTT. Translation gives CASSDPGDNQPQHF.

J is TRBJ2-3 and V is TRBV5-1, with unresolved D. Trimming removed 0 bases at V and 2 bases at J, with 10 bases between. Per germline, CDR1 SGHRS and CDR2 YFSETQ. There are 15 residues in the CDR3. The CDR3 coding sequence is TGCGCCAGCAGCTTGGTTCAGTCGGACACAGATACGCAGTATTTT. Its protein product is CASSLVQSDTDTQYF.

The CDR3 DNA sequence: TGTGCCAGGGGGAAGGGTTTCAATGCTGAAGCTTTCTTT. It translates to CARGKGFNAEAFF. This chain connects TRBV19 to TRBJ1-1; D is ambiguous. Germline CDR1 reads LNHDA; CDR2 reads SQIVND (reference sequence). Trimming removed 9 bases at V and 6 bases at J, with 17 bases between. This CDR3 comprises 13 residues.

This clone showed up just once. The chain combines TRBV7-9 with TRBJ2-3; D not certain. This CDR3 has 15 amino acids. Trimming removed 2 bases at V and 2 bases at J, with 11 bases between. Germline CDR1 and CDR2: SEHNR and FQNEAQ (reference sequence). CDR3 nucleotides: TGTGCCAGCAGCTTAAATCGCAGGAACACAGATACGCAGTATTTT. It translates to CASSLNRRNTDTQYF.

The rearrangement joins TRBV5-6 to TRBJ2-3, with TRBD2 matching 7 bases. Germline lookup yields CDR1 SGHDT and CDR2 YYEEEE. The CDR3 covers 13 residues. V trimming: 3 bases; J trimming: 4 bases; junction bases outside the gene matches: 2. The CDR3 DNA is TGTGCCAGCAGCTGGACTAGGGCAGATACGCAGTATTTT. Translated, it gives CASSWTRADTQYF.

In its sample, this clone was seen once. The chain has TRBV19 and TRBJ2-1; 7 bases line up with TRBD2. The CDR3 is 13 residues long. Unmatched junction bases numbered 3, after V lost 3 bases and J lost 7 bases. Germline V lookup: CDR1 LNHDA, CDR2 SQIVND (reference sequence). The CDR3: CASSMGGWNEQFF. For the CDR3, the DNA is TGTGCCAGTAGTATGGGGGGGTGGAATGAGCAGTTCTTC. Supplemented by reference TRBV19 and TRBJ2-1, the full variable domain reads DGGITQSPKYLFRKEGQNVTLSCEQNLNHDAMYWYRQDPGQGLRLIYYSQIVNDFQKGDIAEGYSVSREKKESFPLTVTSAQKNPTAFYLCASSMGGWNEQFFGPGTRLTVL.

The chain carries TRBV5-1 and TRBJ2-7; 12 bases are shared with TRBD2. CDR3 length: 14 residues. The ends lost 5 bases at V and 0 bases at J; junction bases unmatched: 0. In germline, CDR1 is SGHRS, CDR2 YFSETQ. In DNA form, the CDR3 reads TGCGCCAGCAGACTAGCGGGGGGCTCCTACGAGCAGTACTTC. Encoded protein: CASRLAGGSYEQYF. Drawing the rest from reference TRBV5-1 and TRBJ2-7, the complete variable domain is KAGVTQTPRYLIKTRGQQVTLSCSPISGHRSVSWYQQTPGQGLQFLFEYFSETQRNKGNFPGRFSGRQFSNSRSEMNVSTLELGDSALYLCASRLAGGSYEQYFGPGTRLTVT.

This chain links TRBV2 with TRBJ1-6; 9 bases align to TRBD1. The ends lost 6 bases at V and 8 bases at J; junction bases unmatched: 5. The CDR3 loop spans 14 amino acids. Germline CDR1 and CDR2: SNHLY and FYNNEI. CDR3 amino acids: CASSLQGADSPLHF. The DNA of the CDR3 is TGTGCCAGCAGCTTACAGGGGGCGGATTCACCCCTCCACTTT.